This T cell receptor beta chain derives from a study of PD-1 blockade in classical Hodgkin lymphoma. Study-wide results and caveats: Newly diagnosed patients reportedly had lower baseline TCR diversity than healthy donors.

A word on this clone: Its target is unknown.

Some clones are missing from TCRdb's copy, which holds only in-frame ones; the method was immunoSEQ multiplex PCR. The table has some 96,000 clones, around 81% seen once. Trimming removed 1 base from V and 0 bases from J, with 6 bases in between. The CDR3 is made up of 14 amino acids. CDR1 is LNHNV, CDR2 YYDKDF, per germline (reference sequence). No patient escaped relapse after autologous stem cell transplantation, and brentuximab vedotin exposure varied. The chain links TRBV15 to TRBJ1-1; D is perhaps TRBD1 (5 bases). Sequencing used peripheral blood mononuclear cells (PBMCs), obtained before the second cycle of nivolumab. The sequence was obtained from a human donor with classical Hodgkin lymphoma. The CDR3 DNA is TGTGCCACCAGCAGAGGGGACTTGAACACTGAAGCTTTCTTT. It encodes CATSRGDLNTEAFF.